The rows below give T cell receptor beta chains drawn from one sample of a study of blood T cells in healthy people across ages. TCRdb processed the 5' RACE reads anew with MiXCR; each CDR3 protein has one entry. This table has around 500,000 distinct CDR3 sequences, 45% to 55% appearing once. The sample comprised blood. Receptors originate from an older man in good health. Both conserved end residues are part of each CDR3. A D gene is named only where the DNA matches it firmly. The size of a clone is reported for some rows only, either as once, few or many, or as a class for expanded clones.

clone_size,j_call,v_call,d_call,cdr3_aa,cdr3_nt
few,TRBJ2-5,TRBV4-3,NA,CASSHFRDNGETQYF,TGCGCCAGCAGCCATTTCCGGGACAACGGAGAGACCCAGTACTTC
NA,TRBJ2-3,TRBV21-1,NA,CASSKTPTGGAADTQYF,TGTGCCAGCAGCAAAACCCCGACAGGGGGTGCAGCAGATACGCAGTATTTT
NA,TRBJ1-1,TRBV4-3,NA,CASSQDLQSGTEAFF,TGCGCCAGCAGCCAAGACCTCCAGTCGGGCACTGAAGCTTTCTTT
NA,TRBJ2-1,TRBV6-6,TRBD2,CAGGGSGGEQFF,TGTGCTGGGGGCGGGAGCGGGGGTGAGCAGTTCTTC
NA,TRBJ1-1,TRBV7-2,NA,CASSLAVTLEAFF,TGTGCCAGCAGCTTAGCGGTCACCCTTGAAGCTTTCTTT
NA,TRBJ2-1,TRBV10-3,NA,CAISESTSPHNEQFF,TGTGCCATCAGTGAGTCTACTAGCCCTCACAATGAGCAGTTCTTC
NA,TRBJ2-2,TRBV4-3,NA,CASSTFTTGPGELFF,TGCGCCAGCAGCACATTTACGACAGGCCCCGGGGAGCTGTTTTTT
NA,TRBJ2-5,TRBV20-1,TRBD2,CSARDQLAGDRREQYF,TGCAGTGCTAGAGACCAACTAGCGGGAGATCGACGGGAGCAGTACTTC
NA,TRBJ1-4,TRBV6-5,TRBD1,CASSYSKGAGTNEKLFF,TGTGCCAGCAGTTACTCGAAGGGGGCAGGGACTAATGAAAAACTGTTTTTT
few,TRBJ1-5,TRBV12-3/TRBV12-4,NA,CASSPLHSNQPQHF,TGTGCCAGCAGTCCCCTGCATAGCAATCAGCCCCAGCATTTT
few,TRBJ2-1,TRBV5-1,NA,CASSFGGRWDEQFF,TGCGCCAGCAGCTTTGGAGGGAGGTGGGATGAGCAGTTCTTC
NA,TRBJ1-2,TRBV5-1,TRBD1,CASSDRDSYGYTF,TGCGCCAGCAGCGATCGGGACAGCTACGGCTACACCTTC
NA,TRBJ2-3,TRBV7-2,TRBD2,CASSLGREGDTQYF,TGTGCCAGCAGCTTGGGCCGGGAGGGGGATACGCAGTATTTT
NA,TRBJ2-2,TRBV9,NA,CASSVQGGTTGELFF,TGTGCCAGCAGCGTGCAGGGAGGTACCACCGGGGAGCTGTTTTTT
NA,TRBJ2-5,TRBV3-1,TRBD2,CASSPTSGVAQYF,TGTGCCAGCAGCCCAACTAGCGGGGTGGCCCAGTACTTC
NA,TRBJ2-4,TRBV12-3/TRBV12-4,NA,CASRLGGGIQYF,TGTGCCAGCAGGTTAGGTGGGGGCATTCAGTACTTC
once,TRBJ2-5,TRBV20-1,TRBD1,CSADGDDREQETQYF,TGCAGTGCGGATGGGGACGACAGGGAACAAGAGACCCAGTACTTC
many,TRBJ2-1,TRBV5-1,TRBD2,CASSLTAGDEQFF,TGCGCCAGCAGCTTGACAGCGGGGGATGAGCAGTTCTTC
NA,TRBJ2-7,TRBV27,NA,CASSSRQGTPYEQYF,TGTGCCAGCAGTTCCCGGCAGGGGACCCCCTACGAGCAGTACTTC
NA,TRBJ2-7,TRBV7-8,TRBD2,CASSLNSGNYQEIQYF,TGTGCCAGCAGCTTAAACAGCGGGAACTACCAAGAGATCCAGTACTTC
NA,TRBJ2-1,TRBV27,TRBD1,CASSPWDSNEQFF,TGTGCCAGCAGTCCCTGGGACAGTAATGAGCAGTTCTTC
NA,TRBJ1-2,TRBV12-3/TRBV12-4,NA,CASSIGRRADYGYTF,TGTGCCAGCAGTATCGGGCGCAGGGCGGACTATGGCTACACCTTC
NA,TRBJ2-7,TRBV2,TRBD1,CASSGRTGTAEQYF,TGTGCCAGCAGTGGGAGGACAGGGACTGCCGAGCAGTACTTC
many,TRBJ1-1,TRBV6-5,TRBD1,CASTLRGGNTEAFF,TGTGCCAGCACCCTCAGGGGGGGGAACACTGAAGCTTTCTTT
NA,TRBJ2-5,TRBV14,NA,CASSQEDLQETQYF,TGTGCCAGCAGCCAAGAAGACTTACAAGAGACCCAGTACTTC
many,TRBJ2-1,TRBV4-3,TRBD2,CASSQDRTSGSYNEQFF,TGCGCCAGCAGCCAAGACCGGACTAGCGGATCCTACAATGAGCAGTTCTTC
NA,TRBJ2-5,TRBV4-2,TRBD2,CASSQGGLAVQETQYF,TGTGCCAGCAGCCAAGGGGGACTAGCGGTCCAAGAGACCCAGTACTTC
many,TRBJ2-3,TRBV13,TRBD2,CASSLRLAGLTDTQYF,TGTGCCAGCAGCTTAAGGCTAGCGGGACTCACAGATACGCAGTATTTT
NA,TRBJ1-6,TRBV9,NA,CASSVGRPEDSPLHF,TGTGCCAGCAGCGTGGGGAGGCCGGAGGATTCACCCCTCCACTTT
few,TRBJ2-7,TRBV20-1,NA,CSARDLQGDFSYEQYF,TGCAGTGCTAGAGATTTACAGGGAGACTTCTCCTACGAGCAGTACTTC
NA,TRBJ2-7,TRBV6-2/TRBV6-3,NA,CASTPTGRNEQYF,TGTGCCAGCACCCCCACAGGGAGAAACGAGCAGTACTTC
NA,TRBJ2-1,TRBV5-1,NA,CASSGDGSYNEQFF,TGCGCCAGCAGCGGGGACGGGTCCTACAATGAGCAGTTCTTC
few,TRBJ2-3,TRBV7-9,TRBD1,CASSPTGAQGTQYF,TGTGCCAGCAGCCCGACAGGGGCACAGGGTACGCAGTATTTT
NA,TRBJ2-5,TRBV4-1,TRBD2,CASSTHSGSLETQYF,TGCGCCAGCAGCACCCATAGCGGGAGTTTGGAGACCCAGTACTTC
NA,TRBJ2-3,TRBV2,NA,CASSTKAQGFDTDTQYF,TGTGCCAGCAGTACAAAAGCGCAGGGATTCGACACAGATACGCAGTATTTT
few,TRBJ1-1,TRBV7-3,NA,CASSVMGNTEAFF,TGTGCCAGCAGCGTAATGGGGAACACTGAAGCTTTCTTT
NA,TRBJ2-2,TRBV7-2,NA,CASSLEHRVYTGELFF,TGTGCCAGCAGCTTAGAACACAGGGTGTACACCGGGGAGCTGTTTTTT
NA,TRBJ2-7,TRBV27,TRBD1,CASSYGQDSYEQYF,TGTGCCAGCAGTTACGGACAGGACTCCTACGAGCAGTACTTC
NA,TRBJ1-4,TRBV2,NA,CASSINEKLFF,TGTGCCAGCAGTATCAATGAAAAACTGTTTTTT
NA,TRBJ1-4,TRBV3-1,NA,CASSRGRTNEKLFF,TGTGCCAGCAGTCGCGGGCGAACTAATGAAAAACTGTTTTTT